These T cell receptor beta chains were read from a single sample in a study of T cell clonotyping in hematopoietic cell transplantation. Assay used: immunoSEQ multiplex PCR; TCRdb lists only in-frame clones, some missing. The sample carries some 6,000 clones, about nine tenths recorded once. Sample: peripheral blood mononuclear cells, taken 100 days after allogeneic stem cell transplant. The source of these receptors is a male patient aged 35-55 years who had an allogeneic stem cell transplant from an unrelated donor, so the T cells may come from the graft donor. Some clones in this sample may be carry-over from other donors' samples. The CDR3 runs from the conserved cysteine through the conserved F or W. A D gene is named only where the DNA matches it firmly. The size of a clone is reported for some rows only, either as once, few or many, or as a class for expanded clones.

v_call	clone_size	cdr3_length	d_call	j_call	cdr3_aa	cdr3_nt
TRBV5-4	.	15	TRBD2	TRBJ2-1	CASSGSGTNYNEQFF	TGTGCCAGCAGCGGCTCCGGGACTAACTACAATGAGCAGTTCTTC
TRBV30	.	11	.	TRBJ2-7	CAWSVGSEQYF	TGTGCCTGGAGTGTAGGTTCCGAGCAGTACTTC
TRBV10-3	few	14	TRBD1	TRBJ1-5	CAISTGDPNQPQHF	TGTGCCATCAGCACAGGGGATCCGAATCAGCCCCAGCATTTT
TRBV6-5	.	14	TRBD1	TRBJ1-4	CASSYKQGLEKLFF	TGTGCCAGCAGTTATAAACAGGGGTTGGAAAAACTGTTTTTT
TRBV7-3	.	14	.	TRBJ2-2	CASSLTRNTGELFF	TGTGCCAGCAGCCTAACACGGAACACCGGGGAGCTGTTTTTT
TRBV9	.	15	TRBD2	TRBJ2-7	CASSVGSGGTGEQYF	TGTGCCAGCAGCGTAGGTAGCGGGGGCACGGGAGAGCAGTACTTC
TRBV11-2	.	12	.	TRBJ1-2	CASSLVGNGYTF	TGTGCCAGCAGCTTAGTAGGGAACGGCTACACCTTC
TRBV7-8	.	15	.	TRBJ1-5	CASSPRSGGGQPQHF	TGTGCCAGCAGCCCACGTTCTGGGGGGGGACAGCCCCAGCATTTT
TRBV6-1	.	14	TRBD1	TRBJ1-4	CASSPDRINEKLFF	TGTGCCAGCAGCCCGGACAGGATTAATGAAAAACTGTTTTTT
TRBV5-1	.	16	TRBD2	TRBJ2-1	CASSPRLAGVYNEQFF	TGCGCCAGCAGCCCCCGACTAGCGGGGGTCTACAATGAGCAGTTCTTC
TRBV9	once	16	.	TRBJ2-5	CASSAPLGFAQETQYF	TGTGCCAGCAGCGCTCCGTTGGGCTTTGCTCAAGAGACCCAGTACTTC
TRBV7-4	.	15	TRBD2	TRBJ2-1	CASSLVGTSPNQEFF	TGTGCCAGCAGCTTAGTGGGGACTAGCCCCAACCAGGAGTTCTTC
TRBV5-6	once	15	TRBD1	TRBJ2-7	CASRIGTGGSYEQYF	TGTGCCAGCAGGATAGGGACAGGTGGCTCCTACGAGCAGTACTTC
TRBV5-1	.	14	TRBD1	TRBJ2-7	CASGIRQGGDEQYF	TGCGCCAGCGGAATCAGACAGGGGGGCGACGAGCAGTACTTC
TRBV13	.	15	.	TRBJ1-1	CASSAFDRPNTEAFF	TGTGCCAGCAGCGCCTTCGACAGGCCGAACACTGAAGCTTTCTTT
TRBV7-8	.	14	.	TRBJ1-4	CASSLGPTNEKLFF	TGTGCCAGCAGCTTAGGGCCTACTAATGAAAAACTGTTTTTT
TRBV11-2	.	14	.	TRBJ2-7	CASSTGPRSYEQYF	TGTGCCAGCAGCACAGGGCCGCGCTCCTACGAGCAGTACTTC
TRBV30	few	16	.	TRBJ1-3	CAWSGGRWMEGNTIYF	TGTGCCTGGAGTGGGGGCAGGTGGATGGAAGGAAACACCATATATTTT
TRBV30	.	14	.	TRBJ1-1	CAWSRWERGTEAFF	TGTGCCTGGAGTCGTTGGGAGAGGGGCACTGAAGCTTTCTTT
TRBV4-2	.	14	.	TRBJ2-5	CASSQGAGWETQYF	TGTGCCAGCAGCCAAGGCGCGGGTTGGGAGACCCAGTACTTC
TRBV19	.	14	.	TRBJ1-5	CASSTTGRNQPQHF	TGTGCCAGTAGTACAACAGGGAGGAATCAGCCCCAGCATTTT
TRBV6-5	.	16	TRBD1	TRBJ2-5	CASSYTGTGKGETQYF	TGTGCCAGCAGTTACACTGGGACAGGGAAAGGGGAGACCCAGTACTTC
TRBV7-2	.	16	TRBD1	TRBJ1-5	CASSTGGSGLGRPQHF	TGTGCCAGCAGCACAGGGGGATCAGGGTTGGGGAGGCCCCAGCATTTT
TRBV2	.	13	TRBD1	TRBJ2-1	CASSWTGYNEQFF	TGTGCCAGCAGCTGGACAGGGTACAATGAGCAGTTCTTC
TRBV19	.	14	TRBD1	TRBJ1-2	CASSIGDRYYGYTF	TGTGCCAGTAGTATCGGGGACAGGTACTATGGCTACACCTTC
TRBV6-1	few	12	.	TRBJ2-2	CASSLGPEELFF	TGTGCCAGCAGTCTAGGACCCGAGGAGCTGTTTTTT
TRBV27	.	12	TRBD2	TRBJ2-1	CASTAGGHEQFF	TGTGCCAGTACCGCGGGGGGCCATGAGCAGTTCTTC
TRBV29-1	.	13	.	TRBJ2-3	CSVGVGITDTQYF	TGCAGCGTTGGAGTGGGGATCACAGATACGCAGTATTTT
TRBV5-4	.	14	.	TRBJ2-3	CASSLGWGPDTQYF	TGTGCCAGCAGCTTGGGATGGGGGCCAGATACGCAGTATTTT
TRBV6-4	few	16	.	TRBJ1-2	CASSDTPQPFNYGYTF	TGTGCCAGCAGTGACACTCCACAACCGTTTAACTATGGCTACACCTTC
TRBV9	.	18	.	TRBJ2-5	CASSVSYDGGAPQETQYF	TGTGCCAGCAGCGTAAGTTACGACGGAGGGGCCCCCCAAGAGACCCAGTACTTC
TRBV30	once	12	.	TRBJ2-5	CAWRALSETQYF	TGTGCCTGGAGAGCGCTTTCAGAGACCCAGTACTTC
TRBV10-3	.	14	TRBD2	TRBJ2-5	CAIRGAGGAETQYF	TGTGCCATCAGGGGAGCGGGGGGTGCAGAGACCCAGTACTTC
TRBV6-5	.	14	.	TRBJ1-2	CASSPLAGNYGYTF	TGTGCCAGCAGTCCCTTAGCAGGGAACTATGGCTACACCTTC
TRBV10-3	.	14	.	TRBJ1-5	CAISEQISNQPQHF	TGTGCCATCAGTGAACAGATTAGCAATCAGCCCCAGCATTTT
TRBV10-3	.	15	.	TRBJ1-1	CAISESQSLSTEAFF	TGTGCCATCAGTGAGTCGCAGAGTTTGAGCACTGAAGCTTTCTTT
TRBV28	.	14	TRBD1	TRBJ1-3	CASSSTGAGNTIYF	TGTGCCAGCAGTTCCACAGGGGCCGGAAACACCATATATTTT
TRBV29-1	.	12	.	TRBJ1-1	CSVQEANTEAFF	TGCAGCGTTCAAGAGGCGAACACTGAAGCTTTCTTT
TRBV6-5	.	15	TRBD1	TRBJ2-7	CASSYAGTGPGRQYF	TGTGCCAGCAGTTACGCCGGGACAGGGCCAGGTCGGCAGTACTTC
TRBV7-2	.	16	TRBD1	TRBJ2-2	CASSRTGTGGTGELFF	TGTGCCAGCAGCCGTACCGGGACAGGGGGCACCGGGGAGCTGTTTTTT
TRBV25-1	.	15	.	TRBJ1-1	CASSDGPSSNTEAFF	TGTGCCAGCAGTGACGGGCCCTCTTCGAACACTGAAGCTTTCTTT
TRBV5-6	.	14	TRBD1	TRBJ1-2	CASSSRDRGYGYTF	TGTGCCAGCAGCTCCCGGGACAGGGGTTATGGCTACACCTTC
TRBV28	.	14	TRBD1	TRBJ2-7	CASSERQGPYEQYF	TGTGCCAGCAGTGAGAGACAGGGCCCCTACGAGCAGTACTTC
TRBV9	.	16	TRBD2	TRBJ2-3	CASSSGLAGNTDTQYF	TGTGCCAGCAGCTCAGGACTAGCGGGAAACACAGATACGCAGTATTTT
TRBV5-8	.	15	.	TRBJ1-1	CASSPFLSSGTEAFF	TGTGCCAGCAGCCCCTTCCTCTCCTCCGGGACTGAAGCTTTCTTT
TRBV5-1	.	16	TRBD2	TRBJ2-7	CASSWTRTSGPGEQYF	TGCGCCAGCAGCTGGACCAGGACTAGCGGACCTGGGGAGCAGTACTTC